A single sample is the source of the 9 T cell receptor beta chains below, sequenced in a study of cytomegalovirus exposure and HLA in healthy donors. The study ran its PCR with 60 Vbeta and 13 Jbeta primers. TCRdb's table, derived via immunoSEQ multiplex PCR, lists solely in-frame clones and lacks some. The sample has approximately 77,000 clones; 78% are singletons. The sample comprised PBMCs. The receptors were sampled from a man aged 35-49 years in good health and CMV-seronegative.

The chain is built from TRBV10-3 and TRBJ1-5; TRBD1 might be the D (5 bases). The CDR3 totals 14 residues. The germline gives CDR1 ENHRY, CDR2 SYGVKD. Trimming removed 6 bases at V and 5 bases at J, with 14 bases between. CDR3 region: CAIRARGVDQPQHF. In DNA form, the CDR3 reads TGTGCCATCAGGGCGCGGGGGGTCGATCAGCCCCAGCATTTT.

This chain connects TRBV10-2 to TRBJ1-5; D is uncertain. From germline, CDR1 is WSHSY and CDR2 SAAADI. This CDR3 has 14 amino acids. Trimming pared 4 bases from V and 2 bases from J, leaving 9 bases between. CDR3 sequence (DNA): TGCGCCAGCAGTGTTGACGGGGGCAATCAGCCCCAGCATTTT. Residues: CASSVDGGNQPQHF.

This chain joins TRBV7-9 and TRBJ2-3, with 7 bases matching TRBD2. In germline, CDR1 is SEHNR, CDR2 FQNEAQ (reference sequence). Losses at the gene ends were 5 bases for V and 6 bases for J; bases not matched to a gene: 5. The CDR3 covers 13 residues. CDR3 in amino acids: CASSREVRDTQYF. The CDR3 coding sequence is TGTGCCAGCAGCCGGGAGGTGAGGGATACGCAGTATTTT.

A single count supports this clone. The gene calls are TRBV7-2 and TRBJ2-1; TRBD1 might be the D (6 bases). V gave up 5 bases and J gave up 0 bases, with 11 bases separating them. The V gene's germline CDR1 is SGHTA and CDR2 FQGNSA. The CDR3 totals 15 residues. The CDR3 here is CASSTQGSSYNEQFF. CDR3 nucleotide sequence: TGTGCCAGCAGCACACAGGGAAGCTCCTACAATGAGCAGTTCTTC. The complete variable domain, with remaining parts taken from reference TRBV7-2 and TRBJ2-1, reads GAGVSQSPSNKVTEKGKDVELRCDPISGHTALYWYRQSLGQGLEFLIYFQGNSAPDKSGLPSDRFSAERTGGSVSTLTIQRTQQEDSAVYLCASSTQGSSYNEQFFGPGTRLTVL.

This rearrangement joins TRBV9 to TRBJ1-1; unclear D gene. CDR1 and CDR2 (germline): SGDLS, YYNGEE. V was cut by 0 bases and J by 8 bases, with 11 bases left in between. CDR3 length equals 13 residues. The CDR3 DNA sequence: TGTGCCAGCAGCGTAGGGGAGCCCACAGAAGCTTTCTTT. It is translated as CASSVGEPTEAFF.

The V gene is TRBV15, the J gene TRBJ1-1; TRBD1 agrees at 8 bases. The CDR3 loop spans 16 amino acids. V shed 1 base and J 1 base; nucleotides not matched to a gene: 5. CDR1 is LNHNV, CDR2 YYDKDF, per germline (reference sequence). CDR3 bases: TGTGCCACCAGCAGAGCGACAGGGGTCCCGAACACTGAAGCTTTCTTT. The encoded protein is CATSRATGVPNTEAFF.

In this sample, this clone turned up a few times. The chain has TRBV29-1 and TRBJ1-2; D is possibly TRBD1 (5 bases). The CDR3 spans 12 residues. CDR1 and CDR2 from the germline V gene are SQVTM and ANQGSEA. Trimming pared 5 bases from V and 5 bases from J, leaving 12 bases between. The CDR3 is CSVTGSLYGYTF. The CDR3 DNA reads as TGCAGCGTTACAGGATCTCTTTATGGCTACACCTTC.

V and J are TRBV7-2 and TRBJ1-2; TRBD1 matches 10 bases. The length of the CDR3 is 14 residues. Trimming removed 8 bases from V and 2 bases from J; junction bases left unmatched: 5. Per germline, CDR1 SGHTA and CDR2 FQGNSA. CDR3 protein: CASGKTGGNYGYTF. CDR3 DNA: TGTGCCAGCGGGAAGACAGGGGGCAACTATGGCTACACCTTC.

This clone was seen once. The chain couples TRBV5-1 to TRBJ2-2; maybe TRBD1 (5 bases). The CDR3 extends over 14 amino acids. Germline CDR1 is SGHRS and CDR2 is YFSETQ. With 5 bases removed from V and 0 bases from J, the gap between germline ends came to 8 bases. CDR3 amino acids: CASSEGANTGELFF. DNA of the CDR3: TGCGCCAGCAGTGAAGGGGCGAACACCGGGGAGCTGTTTTTT. The whole variable domain, filled in from reference TRBV5-1 and TRBJ2-2, reads KAGVTQTPRYLIKTRGQQVTLSCSPISGHRSVSWYQQTPGQGLQFLFEYFSETQRNKGNFPGRFSGRQFSNSRSEMNVSTLELGDSALYLCASSEGANTGELFFGEGSRLTVL.